A selection of T cell receptor beta chains follows, all from one sample in a study of blood T cells in healthy people across ages. From the 5' RACE reads, TCRdb called clonotypes with MiXCR, one entry per CDR3 protein. The profile covers 660,000 or so distinct CDR3 sequences, with around 54% appearing a single time and more than 35% taken by the ten largest. The sample comprised blood. These receptors were taken from a man aged 55-75 years in good health. Each CDR3 is given with its conserved first and last residue. A D gene is named only where the DNA matches it firmly.

CDR3 protein,V gene,D gene,J gene
CASAQVRGTGADTQYF,TRBV5-1,-,TRBJ2-3
CASSPREDYGYTF,TRBV12-3/TRBV12-4,-,TRBJ1-2
CSASGTSGLQETQYF,TRBV20-1,TRBD2,TRBJ2-5
CSVEAVSHTEAFF,TRBV29-1,-,TRBJ1-1
CASSRGQQVEQFF,TRBV4-2,-,TRBJ2-1
CASSPYRGEGTEAFF,TRBV6-5,-,TRBJ1-1
CSVEATGQGSYEQYF,TRBV29-1,TRBD1,TRBJ2-7
CASSSTPGGREGYTF,TRBV6-5,-,TRBJ1-2
CSASGGGFNYGYTF,TRBV20-1,-,TRBJ1-2
CASSVGQSMGQTQYF,TRBV5-1,-,-
CASSKEDSLIPNYGYTF,TRBV21-1,-,TRBJ1-2
CASTRSGMQETQYF,TRBV5-1,-,TRBJ2-5
CASSYSVGRGGNSPLHF,TRBV6-5,-,TRBJ1-6
CASSLGPTSGGADMEYF,TRBV12-3/TRBV12-4,TRBD2,TRBJ2-3
CASRETGSGREKLFF,TRBV27,-,TRBJ1-4
CASSGSGRTSGTDTQYF,TRBV6-1,-,TRBJ2-3
CSARETRTQETQYF,TRBV20-1,-,TRBJ2-5
CASSPGLAGAGDTQYF,TRBV7-9,TRBD2,TRBJ2-3
CASRELAGGDTQYF,TRBV12-3/TRBV12-4,TRBD2,TRBJ2-3
CASSQSKNIQYF,TRBV6-5,-,-
CAINRAESTEAFF,TRBV10-3,-,TRBJ1-1
CSARASGTDTQYF,TRBV20-1,-,TRBJ2-3
CASSSTDSGDLEQYF,TRBV5-1,-,TRBJ2-7
CASRETEYYEQYF,TRBV6-2/TRBV6-3,-,-
CASRSGDLQETQYF,TRBV5-1,-,TRBJ2-5